Presented here are 27 T cell receptor beta chains from one specimen sequenced in a study of tumor and adjacent non-tumor tissue in lung cancer. The library came from three nested PCR rounds adapted from ARM-PCR protocols. TCRdb used MiXCR to reprocess the multiplex PCR reads, holding one entry per CDR3 protein. The sample has roughly 43,000 distinct CDR3 sequences, 60% seen once. The template was RNA from unsorted bulk tissue. Distant lung tissue was collected more than 3 cm away from the tumor edge. The sequencing input was distant non-tumor lung tissue. These receptors originate from a man aged 50-60 years with non-small cell lung cancer.

In regard to this clonotype: The CDR3 ends on some other residue instead of the conserved phenylalanine or tryptophan, so this is likely a read error. The CDR3 reads CANSKMNTEAFV. The CDR3 region has the DNA TGTGCCAACAGTAAGATGAACACTGAAGCTTTCGTT. The rearrangement joins TRBV6-6 to TRBJ1-1; D ambiguous. The germline gives CDR1 MNHNY, CDR2 SVGAGI (reference sequence). The CDR3 runs 12 residues.

In its sample, this clonotype was seen many times. The V call is TRBV4-1, the J call TRBJ1-4, with D unclear. Between the trimmed V and J ends, which lost 4 bases and 1 base, there was a span of 13 bases. Germline CDR1 MGHRA, CDR2 YSYEKL. This CDR3 has 16 residues. CDR3 sequence (DNA): TGCGCCAGCAGCCTTGGTACTTTCGGAACTAATGAAAAACTGTTTTTT. It yields the protein CASSLGTFGTNEKLFF.

On this clonotype itself: The junction differs from germline at one of its ends, possibly a read error. This chain joins TRBV4-2 and TRBJ2-2, with 7 bases that match TRBD2. CDR1 is LGHNA and CDR2 is YNFKEQ in the germline V gene. The CDR3 has 15 amino acids. The CDR3 nucleotides are TGTACCAGCAGCCGCTTAGGGGAGGGAACCGGGGAGCTGTTTTTT. It yields the protein CTSSRLGEGTGELFF.

This clonotype showed up many times. A much larger clone differs by one base, so this may be a read error. The chain combines TRBV28 with TRBJ2-7; D might be TRBD1 or TRBD2, each matching 5 bases. CDR3 length equals 13 residues. CDR1 is MDHEN, CDR2 SYDVKM, per germline. V lost 6 bases and J 6 bases, leaving 15 bases between the germline ends. The CDR3 nucleotides read TGTGCCAGCAGCCACCTTGGGGGTTGCGAGCAGTACTTC. Protein product: CASSHLGGCEQYF. Supplemented by reference TRBV28 and TRBJ2-7, the full variable domain reads DVKVTQSSRYLVKRTGEKVFLECVQDMDHENMFWYRQDPGLGLRLIYFSYDVKMKEKGDIPEGYSVSREKKERFSLILESASTNQTSMYLCASSHLGGCEQYFGPGTRLTVT.

CDR3 sequence: CASSLPGTRRNEQYF. CDR3 nucleotides: TGCGCCAGCAGCCTTCCCGGGACAAGGAGGAACGAGCAGTACTTC. The V call is TRBV5-1, the J call TRBJ2-7; a weak D match, TRBD1 (6 bases). V lost 4 bases to trimming and J lost 5 bases, with 19 bases between them. This CDR3 has 15 residues. Germline CDR1 is SGHRS and CDR2 is YFSETQ. Using reference TRBV5-1 and TRBJ2-7 for the parts outside the CDR3, the full variable domain is KAGVTQTPRYLIKTRGQQVTLSCSPISGHRSVSWYQQTPGQGLQFLFEYFSETQRNKGNFPGRFSGRQFSNSRSEMNVSTLELGDSALYLCASSLPGTRRNEQYFGPGTRLTVT.

This clonotype was observed many times. This chain uses TRBV4-1 with TRBJ1-5; a possible D gene is TRBD1 (6 bases). This CDR3 comprises 13 residues. V lost 2 bases and J lost 11, with 13 bases in between. Looked up from germline, CDR1 is MGHRA and CDR2 is YSYEKL. The CDR3 nucleotides are TGCGCCAGCAGCCAATGGGGAGGGGGGGCCCAGCATTTT. Protein: CASSQWGGGAQHF.

Turning to this clonotype: A clone one base away is much larger, so this may be a read error. No conserved phenylalanine or tryptophan ends this CDR3, so it is likely a read error. The chain carries TRBV24-1 and TRBJ2-2; D is possibly TRBD1 (5 bases). The CDR3 has 15 amino acids. Germline lookup yields CDR1 KGHDR and CDR2 SFDVKD. V was cut by 3 bases and J by 2 bases, with 9 bases left in between. As DNA, the CDR3 is TGTGCCACCAGTGATGAGACAGACAACACCGGGGAGCTGTTTTAT. Its protein product is CATSDETDNTGELFY.

The sample holds one count of this clonotype. An end of the junction does not agree with germline; a read error may underlie this. V and J are TRBV11-1 and TRBJ2-7, with D tentatively TRBD2 (6 bases). This CDR3 has 13 residues. Per the germline V gene, CDR1 is SGHAT and CDR2 is FQDESV (reference sequence). Here the CDR3 reads CTSILSGLLEQYF. CDR3 sequence (DNA): TGTACCAGCATCCTTTCGGGACTCTTGGAGCAGTACTTC.

In the case of this clonotype: The junction departs from germline at one end; a sequencing error may be responsible. The chain combines TRBV24-1 with TRBJ2-1; the D gene is possibly TRBD1 (5 bases). Germline assignment: CDR1 KGHDR and CDR2 SFDVKD. There are 16 residues in the CDR3. CDR3 in amino acids: CATSGPEGQTYNEQFF. The CDR3, as DNA: TGTGCCACCAGTGGCCCCGAAGGACAAACCTACAATGAACAGTTCTTC.

To note about this clonotype: One end of the junction varies from germline; a read error may be responsible. This chain connects TRBV11-2 to TRBJ2-6; tentative D call: TRBD1 (6 bases). Germline V gene data show CDR1 as SGHAT and CDR2 as FQNNGV. The CDR3 consists of 17 residues. Here the CDR3 DNA reads TGTGTCAGCAGCCTACTCCTGGACAGCACTGGGGCCAACGTCCTGACTTTC. Translating it yields CVSSLLLDSTGANVLTF.

The CDR3 here is CSVGIQLSGYTF. The CDR3 DNA reads as TGCAGCGTTGGGATACAGTTGTCGGGTTACACCTTC. The chain joins TRBV29-1 to TRBJ1-2, with unresolved D. This CDR3 is 12 amino acids long. CDR1 and CDR2 (germline): SQVTM, ANQGSEA. The V and J ends lost 4 bases and 11 bases respectively, with 17 bases between them. The full variable domain, rest sourced from reference TRBV29-1 and TRBJ1-2, is SAVISQKPSRDICQRGTSLTIQCQVDSQVTMMFWYRQQPGQSLTLIATANQGSEATYESGFVIDKFPISRPNLTFSTLTVSNMSPEDSSIYLCSVGIQLSGYTFGSGTRLTVV.

The chain links TRBV11-3 to TRBJ1-6, with D possibly being TRBD1 (5 bases). The ends were cut back, 5 bases at V and 6 bases at J, with 14 bases in the middle. CDR3 length: 15 residues. Germline CDR1 is SGHNT and CDR2 is YENEEA. The CDR3 reads CASSLPGGVNSPLHF. The CDR3, as DNA: TGTGCCAGCAGCCTCCCCGGAGGGGTTAATTCACCCCTCCACTTT. Based on the CDR3 plus reference TRBV11-3 and TRBJ1-6, the full variable domain is EAGVVQSPRYKIIEKKQPVAFWCNPISGHNTLYWYLQNLGQGPELLIRYENEEAVDDSQLPKDRFSAERLKGVDSTLKIQPAELGDSAVYLCASSLPGGVNSPLHFGNGTRLTVT.

The rearrangement links TRBV29-1 to TRBJ1-2; 7 bases agree with TRBD1. Germline lookup yields CDR1 SQVTM and CDR2 ANQGSEA. The CDR3 runs to 11 residues. V shed 6 bases and J 13 bases; nucleotides not matched to a gene: 11. The chain's CDR3 is CSVAQGGGCTF. The CDR3, as DNA: TGCAGCGTCGCTCAGGGGGGTGGTTGCACCTTC.

As regards this clonotype: A read error may account for a junction end that differs from germline. The chain combines TRBV29-1 with TRBJ2-3; 9 nucleotides align to TRBD1. Per the germline V gene, CDR1 is SQVTM and CDR2 is ANQGSEA. CDR3 length: 14 residues. This CDR3 reads CSVVGQGGTDTQYF. The CDR3 coding sequence is TGCAGTGTTGTGGGACAGGGAGGCACAGATACGCAGTATTTT.

The rearrangement uses TRBV4-1 and TRBJ1-4, with D hard to call. V was trimmed by 9 bases and J by 6 bases, leaving 23 bases between them. CDR3 length: 16 amino acids. Germline V lookup: CDR1 MGHRA, CDR2 YSYEKL. CDR3 DNA: TGCGCCAGGACCCAGATAACATGGGCCTCTTATGAAAAACTGTTTTTT. It translates to CARTQITWASYEKLFF.

This clonotype was counted a few times. The chain carries TRBV5-1 and TRBJ2-7; 10 bases agree with TRBD1. CDR1 SGHRS and CDR2 YFSETQ come from the germline V gene. The CDR3 extends over 15 amino acids. The V and J ends lost 4 bases and 2 bases, in that order; junction bases with no gene match: 6. The CDR3 protein is CASSRDRGGTYEQYF. The CDR3 DNA follows: TGCGCCAGCAGCCGGGACAGGGGAGGAACCTACGAGCAGTACTTC.

The J gene is TRBJ1-5, the V gene TRBV12-3 or TRBV12-4, with unresolved D. The length of the CDR3 is 15 residues. The V end lost 5 bases, the J end lost 5 bases, and 16 bases lay between the germline ends. CDR3: CASSIDPNYDQPQHF. In nucleotides, the CDR3 is TGTGCCAGCAGTATAGACCCAAATTACGATCAGCCCCAGCATTTT.

As regards this clonotype: In this CDR3 the conserved last residue, phenylalanine or tryptophan, is missing, so a read error is likely. The chain couples TRBV11-2 to TRBJ2-1; 16 nucleotides agree with TRBD2. The CDR3 spans 16 residues. Germline loops: CDR1 SGHAT, CDR2 FQNNGV. The CDR3 DNA is TGTGTCAGCAGCACCGGGACTAGCGGGGGGGCCCAGGAGCAGTTCTCC. Its translation: CVSSTGTSGGAQEQFS.

Regarding this clonotype: The junction departs from the called germline gene at one end, perhaps through a read error. This CDR3 is CVSSYSSGERDQPQHF. In DNA, the CDR3 is TGTGTCAGCAGTTACTCGTCAGGGGAAAGGGATCAGCCCCAGCATTTT. V gene TRBV6-6 combines with J gene TRBJ1-5, with a tentative D call TRBD1 (6 bases). This CDR3 contains 16 residues. From germline, CDR1 is MNHNY and CDR2 SVGAGI (reference sequence).

This clonotype came up a few times. Germline and junction disagree at one end, which may indicate a read error. CDR3 nucleotide sequence: TGTGACAGCAGTTTAATTCAAGGGAGCACAGATACGCGGTATTTT. As protein: CDSSLIQGSTDTRYF. J is TRBJ2-3 and V is TRBV28; D may be TRBD2 (5 bases). The CDR3 spans 15 residues. Germline V gives CDR1 MDHEN, CDR2 SYDVKM.

This clonotype was observed a single time. No conserved phenylalanine or tryptophan ends this CDR3, so it is likely a read error. The chain uses TRBV11-2 and TRBJ1-2; tentatively, D is TRBD1 (6 bases). V dropped 7 bases and J dropped 4 bases, with 19 bases sitting between them. The germline V gene encodes CDR1 SGHAT and CDR2 FQNNGV. This CDR3 has 15 residues. Here the CDR3 DNA reads TGTGCCAGCACCCTGGACTGGCAGGGGCCCTATGGCTACACCTTA. Protein: CASTLDWQGPYGYTL.

This chain links TRBV11-3 with TRBJ2-2; tentative D call: TRBD2 (5 bases). Trimming cost V 6 bases and J 3 bases, with 14 bases left between them. Germline V gene lookup returns CDR1 SGHNT and CDR2 YENEEA. The CDR3 consists of 15 residues. The CDR3 loop reads CASSPTGVDTGELFF. The CDR3 DNA reads TGTGCCAGCAGTCCTACCGGGGTGGACACCGGGGAGCTGTTTTTT.

As for this clonotype: As the CDR3 is not closed by the conserved phenylalanine or tryptophan, this likely results from a read error. This chain connects TRBV6-5 to TRBJ2-1; the match to TRBD2 covers 7 bases. Germline V CDR1 and CDR2: MNHEY, SVGAGI. V trimming: 6 bases; J trimming: 7 bases; junction bases outside the gene matches: 12. This CDR3 has 15 residues. The CDR3 spells CASSYVAGALNEQFY. The CDR3 DNA follows: TGTGCCAGCAGCTACGTCGCGGGAGCCTTGAATGAGCAGTTCTAT.

The chain is built from TRBV7-9 and TRBJ2-1; 7 bases line up with TRBD2. V lost 6 bases and J lost 4; bases outside the gene matches: 9. Germline loops: CDR1 SEHNR, CDR2 FQNEAQ (reference sequence). There are 15 residues in the CDR3. CDR3 DNA: TGTGCCAGCAGTGGGCGGGGGACTACTTACAATGAGCAGTTCTTC. Amino acid sequence: CASSGRGTTYNEQFF.

This clonotype is termed medium-sized (0.01 to 0.1%). The rearrangement joins TRBV11-1 to TRBJ2-2; D possibly matches TRBD1 or TRBD2 (5 bases each). Per germline, CDR1 SGHAT and CDR2 FQDESV (reference sequence). The CDR3 contains 13 residues. V gave up 1 base and J gave up 6 bases, with 6 bases separating them. Written as DNA, the CDR3 is TGTGCCAGCAGCTTAGGAGGGGCCGGGGAGCTGTTTTTT. This sequence encodes CASSLGGAGELFF.

This clonotype showed up many times. V gene TRBV10-3 combines with J gene TRBJ1-3, with 7 positions matching TRBD1. V was pared by 8 bases and J by 2 bases, with 12 bases of the junction left unmatched. The CDR3 has 16 residues. Germline-derived CDR1 and CDR2 are ENHRY and SYGVKD. The CDR3 spells CAIYALGGSAGNTIYF. CDR3 bases: TGTGCCATCTACGCCCTAGGGGGCTCTGCTGGAAACACCATATATTTT.

This clonotype was observed at least ten times. Just one base apart from a much larger clone, this may be a read error. This chain uses TRBV29-1 with TRBJ2-2; 11 bases match TRBD1. The germline V gene has CDR1 SQVTM and CDR2 ANQGSEA. This CDR3 comprises 15 residues. The J segment lost 4 bases and the V segment lost 4 bases, leaving 5 bases of the junction unmatched. In DNA form, the CDR3 reads TGCAGCGTTGGAGGGACAGGGGGAGGCACCGGGGAGCTGTTTTTT. Amino acids: CSVGGTGGGTGELFF.